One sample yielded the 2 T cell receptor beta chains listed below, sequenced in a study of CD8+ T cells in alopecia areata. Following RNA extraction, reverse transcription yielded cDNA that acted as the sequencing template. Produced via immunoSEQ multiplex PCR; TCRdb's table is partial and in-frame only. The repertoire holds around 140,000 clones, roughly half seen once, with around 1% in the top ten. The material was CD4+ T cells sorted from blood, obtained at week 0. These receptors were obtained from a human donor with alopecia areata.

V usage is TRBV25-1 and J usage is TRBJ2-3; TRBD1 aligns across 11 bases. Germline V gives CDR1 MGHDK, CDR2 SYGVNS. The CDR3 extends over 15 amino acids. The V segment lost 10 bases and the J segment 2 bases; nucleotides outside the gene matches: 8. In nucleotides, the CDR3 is TGTGCCACCTCCTTGGGACAGGGGGTCACAGATACGCAGTATTTT. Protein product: CATSLGQGVTDTQYF.

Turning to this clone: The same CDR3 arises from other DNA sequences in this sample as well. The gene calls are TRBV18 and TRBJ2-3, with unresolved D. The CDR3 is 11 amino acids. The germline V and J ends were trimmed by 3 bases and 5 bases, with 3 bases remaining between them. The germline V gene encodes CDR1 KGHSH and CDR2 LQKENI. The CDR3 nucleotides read TGTGCCAGCTCACCGGAAGATACGCAGTATTTT. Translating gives CASSPEDTQYF.